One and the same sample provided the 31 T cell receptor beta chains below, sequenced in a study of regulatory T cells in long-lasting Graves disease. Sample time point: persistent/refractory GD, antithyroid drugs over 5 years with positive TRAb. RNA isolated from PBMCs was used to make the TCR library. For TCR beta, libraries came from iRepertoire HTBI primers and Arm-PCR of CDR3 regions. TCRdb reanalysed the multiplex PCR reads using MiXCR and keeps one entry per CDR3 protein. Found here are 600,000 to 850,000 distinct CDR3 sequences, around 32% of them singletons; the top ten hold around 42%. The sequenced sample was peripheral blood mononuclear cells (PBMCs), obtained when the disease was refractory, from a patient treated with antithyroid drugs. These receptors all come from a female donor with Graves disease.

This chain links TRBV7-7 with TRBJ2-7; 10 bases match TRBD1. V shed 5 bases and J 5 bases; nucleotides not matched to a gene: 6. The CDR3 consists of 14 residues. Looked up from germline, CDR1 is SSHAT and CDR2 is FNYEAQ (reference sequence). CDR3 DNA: TGTGCCAGCAGCCCTAGACAGGGGGCGCACGAGCAGTACTTC. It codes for CASSPRQGAHEQYF.

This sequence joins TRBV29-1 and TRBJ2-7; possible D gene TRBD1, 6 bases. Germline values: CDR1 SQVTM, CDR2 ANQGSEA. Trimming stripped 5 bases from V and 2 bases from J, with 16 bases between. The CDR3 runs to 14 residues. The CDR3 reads CSVTRARGAYEQYF. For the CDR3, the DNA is TGCAGCGTTACCCGAGCCAGGGGCGCCTACGAGCAGTACTTC.

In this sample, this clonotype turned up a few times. CDR3 sequence (DNA): TGTGCCAGCCCGGGACCTTGGGGCTACACCTTC. This translates into CASPGPWGYTF. The chain couples TRBV19 to TRBJ1-2; tentatively, D is TRBD1 (5 bases). This CDR3 is 11 amino acids long. Germline values: CDR1 LNHDA, CDR2 SQIVND (reference sequence). Trimming shortened V by 9 bases and J by 8 bases, and 13 bases separated the two germline ends.

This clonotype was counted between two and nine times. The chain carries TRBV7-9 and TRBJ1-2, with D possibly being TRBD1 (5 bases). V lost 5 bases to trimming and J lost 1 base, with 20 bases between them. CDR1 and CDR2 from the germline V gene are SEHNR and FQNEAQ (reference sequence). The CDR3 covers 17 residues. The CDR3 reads CASSTNRGNEGNYGYTF. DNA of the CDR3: TGTGCCAGCAGCACGAACCGGGGGAATGAGGGTAACTATGGCTACACCTTC.

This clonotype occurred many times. Written as DNA, the CDR3 is TGTGCCAGCAGTACAGGGGCGAATCAGCCCCAGCATTTT. This encodes CASSTGANQPQHF. The chain links TRBV12-3 or TRBV12-4 to TRBJ1-5; 7 bases are shared with TRBD1. The CDR3 runs to 13 residues. V dropped 5 bases and J dropped 4; count of bases not matched to a gene: 2.

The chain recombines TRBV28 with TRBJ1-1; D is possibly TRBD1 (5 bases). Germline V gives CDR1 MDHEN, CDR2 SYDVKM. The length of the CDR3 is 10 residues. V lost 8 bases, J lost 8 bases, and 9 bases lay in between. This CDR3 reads CASQNREAFF. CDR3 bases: TGTGCCAGCCAAAACAGGGAAGCTTTCTTT.

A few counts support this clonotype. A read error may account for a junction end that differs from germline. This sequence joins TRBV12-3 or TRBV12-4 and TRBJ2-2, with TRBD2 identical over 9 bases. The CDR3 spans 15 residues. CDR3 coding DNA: TGTGCCAGCAGTATAGCGGGAGAGGAGGCGGGGGAGCTGTTTTTT. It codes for CASSIAGEEAGELFF.

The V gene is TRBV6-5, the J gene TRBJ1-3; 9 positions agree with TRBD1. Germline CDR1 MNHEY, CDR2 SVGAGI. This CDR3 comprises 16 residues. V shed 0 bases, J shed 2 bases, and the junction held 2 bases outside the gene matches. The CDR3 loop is CASSYSDRGTGNTIYF. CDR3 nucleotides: TGTGCCAGCAGTTACTCGGACAGGGGAACTGGAAACACCATATATTTT.

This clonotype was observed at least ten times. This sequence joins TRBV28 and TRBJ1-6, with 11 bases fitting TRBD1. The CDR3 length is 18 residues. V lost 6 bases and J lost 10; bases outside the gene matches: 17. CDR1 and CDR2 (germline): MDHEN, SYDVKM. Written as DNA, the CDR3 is TGTGCCAGCAGCTCGACCGGGACAGGGGGTTCTTCACCCTCACCCCTCCACTTT. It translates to CASSSTGTGGSSPSPLHF.

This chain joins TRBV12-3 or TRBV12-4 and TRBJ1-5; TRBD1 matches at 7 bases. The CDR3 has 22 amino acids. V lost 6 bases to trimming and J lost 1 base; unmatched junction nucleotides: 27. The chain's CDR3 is CASSPLRPRLVIGGKSNQPQHF. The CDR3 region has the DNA TGTGCCAGCAGCCCACTAAGGCCCCGTCTAGTTATAGGGGGCAAAAGCAATCAGCCCCAGCATTTT.

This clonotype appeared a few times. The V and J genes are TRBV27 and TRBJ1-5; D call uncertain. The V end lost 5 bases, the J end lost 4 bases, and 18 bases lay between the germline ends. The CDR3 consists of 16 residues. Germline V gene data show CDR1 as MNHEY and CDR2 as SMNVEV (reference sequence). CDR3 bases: TGTGCCAGCAGTCCCGGCCGTGGGGAATGGAATCAGCCCCAGCATTTT. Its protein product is CASSPGRGEWNQPQHF.

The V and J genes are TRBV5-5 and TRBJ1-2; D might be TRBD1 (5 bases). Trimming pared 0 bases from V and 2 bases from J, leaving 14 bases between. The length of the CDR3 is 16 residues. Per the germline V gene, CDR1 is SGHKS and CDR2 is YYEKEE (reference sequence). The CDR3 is CASSLAPQDANYGYTF. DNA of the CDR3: TGTGCCAGCAGCTTGGCCCCACAGGACGCCAACTATGGCTACACCTTC.

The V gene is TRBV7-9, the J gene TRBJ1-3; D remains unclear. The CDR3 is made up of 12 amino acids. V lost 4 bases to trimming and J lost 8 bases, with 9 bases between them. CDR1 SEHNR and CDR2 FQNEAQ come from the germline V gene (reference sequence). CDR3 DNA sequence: TGTGCCAGCAGCTCACCTCACTACACCATATATTTT. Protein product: CASSSPHYTIYF. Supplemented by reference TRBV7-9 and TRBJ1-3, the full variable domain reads DTGVSQNPRHKITKRGQNVTFRCDPISEHNRLYWYRQTLGQGPEFLTYFQNEAQLEKSRLLSDRFSAERPKGSFSTLEIQRTEQGDSAMYLCASSSPHYTIYFGEGSWLTVV.

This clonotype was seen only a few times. DNA of the CDR3: TGTGCCACCAGCAGAGCCGTGCTCGGGGAGACCCAGTACTTC. This sequence encodes CATSRAVLGETQYF. The V call is TRBV15, the J call TRBJ2-5; D is uncertain. Germline loops: CDR1 LNHNV, CDR2 YYDKDF (reference sequence). The CDR3 is 14 residues long. Trimming stripped 1 base from V and 5 bases from J, with 11 bases between.

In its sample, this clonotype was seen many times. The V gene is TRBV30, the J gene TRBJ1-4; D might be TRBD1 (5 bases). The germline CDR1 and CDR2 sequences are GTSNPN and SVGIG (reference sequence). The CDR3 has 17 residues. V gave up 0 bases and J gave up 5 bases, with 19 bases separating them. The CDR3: CAWSVHRSGGGNEKLFF. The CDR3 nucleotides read TGTGCCTGGAGTGTACACCGCAGCGGCGGGGGGAATGAAAAACTGTTTTTT. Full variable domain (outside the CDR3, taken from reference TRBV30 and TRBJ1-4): SQTIHQWPATLVQPVGSPLSLECTVEGTSNPNLYWYRQAAGRGLQLLFYSVGIGQISSEVPQNLSASRPQDRQFILSSKKLLLSDSGFYLCAWSVHRSGGGNEKLFFGSGTQLSVL.

CDR3 nucleotides: TGTGCCAGCGGTCCAGCAATCCACGAGCAGTACTTC. Translating gives CASGPAIHEQYF. V usage is TRBV6-1 and J usage is TRBJ2-7; no firm D call. Trimming cost V 8 bases and J 5 bases, with 13 bases left between them. The CDR3 runs 12 residues. Germline lookup yields CDR1 MNHNS and CDR2 SASEGT.

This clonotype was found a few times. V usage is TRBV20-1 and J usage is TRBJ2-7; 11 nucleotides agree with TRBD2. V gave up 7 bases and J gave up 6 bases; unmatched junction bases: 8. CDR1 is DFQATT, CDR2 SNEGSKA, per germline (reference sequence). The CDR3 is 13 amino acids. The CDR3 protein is CSVRTSGLFEQYF. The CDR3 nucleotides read TGCAGTGTTCGGACTAGCGGGTTGTTCGAGCAGTACTTC.

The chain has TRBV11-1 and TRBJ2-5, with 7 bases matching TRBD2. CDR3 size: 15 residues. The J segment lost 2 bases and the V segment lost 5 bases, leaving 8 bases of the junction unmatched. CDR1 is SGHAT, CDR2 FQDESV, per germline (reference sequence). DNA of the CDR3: TGTGCCAGCAGCATACTCGGGGGAGGGCAAGAGACCCAGTACTTC. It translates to CASSILGGGQETQYF.

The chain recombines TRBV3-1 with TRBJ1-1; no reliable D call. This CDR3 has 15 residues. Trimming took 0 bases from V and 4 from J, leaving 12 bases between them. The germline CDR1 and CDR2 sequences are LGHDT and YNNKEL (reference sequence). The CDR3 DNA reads TGTGCCAGCAGCCAAGATCAGGTCTCAGGCACTGAAGCTTTCTTT. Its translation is CASSQDQVSGTEAFF.

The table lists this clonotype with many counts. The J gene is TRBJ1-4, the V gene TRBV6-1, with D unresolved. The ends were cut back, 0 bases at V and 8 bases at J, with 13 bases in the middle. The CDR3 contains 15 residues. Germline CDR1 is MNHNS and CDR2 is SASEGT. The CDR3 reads CASSEARGLGEKLFF. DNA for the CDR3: TGTGCCAGCAGTGAAGCGCGAGGATTGGGGGAAAAACTGTTTTTT.

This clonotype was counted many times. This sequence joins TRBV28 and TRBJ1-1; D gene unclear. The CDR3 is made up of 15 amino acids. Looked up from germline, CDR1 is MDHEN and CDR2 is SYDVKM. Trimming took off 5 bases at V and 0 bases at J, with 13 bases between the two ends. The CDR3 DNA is TGTGCCAGCAGTGACCGACATAGGTTGAACACTGAAGCTTTCTTT. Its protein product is CASSDRHRLNTEAFF.

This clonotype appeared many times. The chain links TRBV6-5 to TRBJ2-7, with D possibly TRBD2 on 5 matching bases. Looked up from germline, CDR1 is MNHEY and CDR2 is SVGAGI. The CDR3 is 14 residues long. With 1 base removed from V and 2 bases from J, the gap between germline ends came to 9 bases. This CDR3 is CASSYLSGPYEQYF. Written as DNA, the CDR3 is TGTGCCAGCAGTTACTTAAGCGGACCCTACGAGCAGTACTTC.

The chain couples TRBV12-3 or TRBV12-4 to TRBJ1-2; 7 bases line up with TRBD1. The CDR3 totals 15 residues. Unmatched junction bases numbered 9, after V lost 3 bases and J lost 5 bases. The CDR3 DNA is TGTGCCAGCAGTTTTGGACAGGCTGTAAAGTATGGCTACACCTTC. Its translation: CASSFGQAVKYGYTF.

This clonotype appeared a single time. CDR3 sequence reads: CASSPGTGGFGYTF. CDR3 coding DNA: TGTGCCAGTAGTCCCGGGACAGGGGGCTTTGGCTACACCTTC. The chain couples TRBV19 to TRBJ1-2; 12 bases match TRBD1. The CDR3 spans 14 residues. J gave up 7 bases and V 5 bases, and 5 bases lay outside the gene matches. Germline CDR1 and CDR2: LNHDA and SQIVND (reference sequence).

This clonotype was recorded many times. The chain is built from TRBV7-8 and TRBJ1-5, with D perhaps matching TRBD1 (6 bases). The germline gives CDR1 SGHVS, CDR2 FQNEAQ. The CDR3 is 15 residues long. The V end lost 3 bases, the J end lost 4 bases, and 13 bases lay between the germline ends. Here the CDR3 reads CASSFGQGTNQPQHF. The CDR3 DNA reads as TGTGCCAGCAGCTTCGGTCAGGGGACTAATCAGCCCCAGCATTTT.

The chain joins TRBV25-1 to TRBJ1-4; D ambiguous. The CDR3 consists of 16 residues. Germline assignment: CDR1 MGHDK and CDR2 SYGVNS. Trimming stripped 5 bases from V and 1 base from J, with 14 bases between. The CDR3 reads CASSQPRRGTNEKLFF. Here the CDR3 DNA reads TGTGCCAGCAGTCAACCGCGCCGGGGAACTAATGAAAAACTGTTTTTT.

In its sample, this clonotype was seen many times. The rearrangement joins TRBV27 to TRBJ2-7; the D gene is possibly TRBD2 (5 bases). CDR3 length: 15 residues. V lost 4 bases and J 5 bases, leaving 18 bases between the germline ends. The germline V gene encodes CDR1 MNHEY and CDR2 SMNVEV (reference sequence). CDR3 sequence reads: CASSSSEGPPNEQYF. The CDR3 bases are TGTGCCAGCAGTTCCTCTGAGGGCCCCCCTAACGAGCAGTACTTC.

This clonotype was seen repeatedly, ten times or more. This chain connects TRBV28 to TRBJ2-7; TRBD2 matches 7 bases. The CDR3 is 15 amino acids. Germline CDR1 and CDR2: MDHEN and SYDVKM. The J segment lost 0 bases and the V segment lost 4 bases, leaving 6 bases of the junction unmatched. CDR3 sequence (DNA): TGTGCCAGCAGTTCCATAGCGGGCCCCTCCTACGAGCAGTACTTC. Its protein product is CASSSIAGPSYEQYF. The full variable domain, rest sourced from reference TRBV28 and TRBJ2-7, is DVKVTQSSRYLVKRTGEKVFLECVQDMDHENMFWYRQDPGLGLRLIYFSYDVKMKEKGDIPEGYSVSREKKERFSLILESASTNQTSMYLCASSSIAGPSYEQYFGPGTRLTVT.

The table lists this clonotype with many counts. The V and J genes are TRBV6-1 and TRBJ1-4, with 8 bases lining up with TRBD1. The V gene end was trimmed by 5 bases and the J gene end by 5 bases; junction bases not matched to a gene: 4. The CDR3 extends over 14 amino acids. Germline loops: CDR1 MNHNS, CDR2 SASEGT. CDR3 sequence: CASSRTGMNEKLFF. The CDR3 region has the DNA TGTGCCAGCAGTAGGACAGGGATGAATGAAAAACTGTTTTTT.

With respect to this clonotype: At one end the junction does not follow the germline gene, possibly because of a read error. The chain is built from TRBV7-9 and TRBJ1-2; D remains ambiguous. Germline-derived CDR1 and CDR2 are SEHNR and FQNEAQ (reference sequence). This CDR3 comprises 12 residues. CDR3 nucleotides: TGTGCCGGCAGCTATTACAGCTATGGCTACACCTTC. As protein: CAGSYYSYGYTF.

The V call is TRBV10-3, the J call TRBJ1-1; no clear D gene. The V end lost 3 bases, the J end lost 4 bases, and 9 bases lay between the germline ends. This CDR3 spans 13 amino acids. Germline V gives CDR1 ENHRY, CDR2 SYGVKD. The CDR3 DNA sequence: TGTGCCATCAGTGAATGGGAGGGCACTGAAGCTTTCTTT. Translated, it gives CAISEWEGTEAFF.